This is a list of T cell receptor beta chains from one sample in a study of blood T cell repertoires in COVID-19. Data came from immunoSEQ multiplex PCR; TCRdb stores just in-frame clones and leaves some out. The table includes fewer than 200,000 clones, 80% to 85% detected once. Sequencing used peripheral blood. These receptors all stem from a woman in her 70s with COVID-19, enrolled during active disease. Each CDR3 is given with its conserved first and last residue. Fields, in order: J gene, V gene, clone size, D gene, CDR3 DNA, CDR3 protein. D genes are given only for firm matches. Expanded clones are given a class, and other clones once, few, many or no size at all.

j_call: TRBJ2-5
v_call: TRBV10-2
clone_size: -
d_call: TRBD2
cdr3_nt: TGCGCCAGCAAAGCTAGCGGGGGTGAGACCCAGTACTTC
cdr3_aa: CASKASGGETQYF

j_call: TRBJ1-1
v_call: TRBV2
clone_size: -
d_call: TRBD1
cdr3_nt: TGTGCCAGCAGCGGACAGGCGAACACTGAAGCTTTCTTT
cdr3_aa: CASSGQANTEAFF

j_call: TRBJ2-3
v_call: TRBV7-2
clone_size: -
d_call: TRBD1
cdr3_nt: TGTGCCAGCAGCCCCCAGGGGGCGCGAGGCACAGATACGCAGTATTTT
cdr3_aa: CASSPQGARGTDTQYF

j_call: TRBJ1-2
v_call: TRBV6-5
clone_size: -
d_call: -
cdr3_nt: TGTGCCAGCCTCCCGAGGGCCGTCGGCTATGGCTACACCTTC
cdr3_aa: CASLPRAVGYGYTF

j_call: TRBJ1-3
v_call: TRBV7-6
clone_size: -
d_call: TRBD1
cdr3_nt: TGTGCCAGCAGCTTACCAGGACAGGGACCTGGAAACACCATATATTTT
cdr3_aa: CASSLPGQGPGNTIYF

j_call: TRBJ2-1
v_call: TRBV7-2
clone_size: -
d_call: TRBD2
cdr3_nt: TGTGCCAGCAGCTTCGGACTAGCGAGACATGAGCAGTTCTTC
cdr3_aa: CASSFGLARHEQFF

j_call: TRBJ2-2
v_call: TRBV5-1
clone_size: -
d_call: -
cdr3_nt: TGCGCCAGCAGGATGGCCACGAACACCGGGGAGCTGTTTTTT
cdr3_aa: CASRMATNTGELFF

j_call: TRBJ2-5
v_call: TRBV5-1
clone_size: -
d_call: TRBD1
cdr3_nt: TGCGCCAGCAACGGACAGGGCACCCAAGAGACCCAGTACTTC
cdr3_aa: CASNGQGTQETQYF

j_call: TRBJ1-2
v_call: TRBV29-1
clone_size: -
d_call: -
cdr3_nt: TGCAGCGGCCGGGGTCGACAGGACCATGGCTACACCTTC
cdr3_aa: CSGRGRQDHGYTF

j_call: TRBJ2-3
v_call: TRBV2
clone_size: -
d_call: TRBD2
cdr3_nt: TGTGCCAGCAGTGAACTAGCGGTCTCCACAGATACGCAGTATTTT
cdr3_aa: CASSELAVSTDTQYF

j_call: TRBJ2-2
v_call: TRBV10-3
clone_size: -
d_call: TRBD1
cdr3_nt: TGTGCCACAGGTCCATCCACCGGGACAGGAGGCACCGGGGAGCTGTTTTTT
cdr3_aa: CATGPSTGTGGTGELFF

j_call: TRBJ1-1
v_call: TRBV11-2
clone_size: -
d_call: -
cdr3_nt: TGTGCCAGCAGCTCGCAGGGAAACACTGAAGCTTTCTTT
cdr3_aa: CASSSQGNTEAFF

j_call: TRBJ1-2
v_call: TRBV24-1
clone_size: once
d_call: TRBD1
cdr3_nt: TGTGCCACCAGTGTTCCGGGACAGGGGAACTATGGCTACACCTTC
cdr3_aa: CATSVPGQGNYGYTF

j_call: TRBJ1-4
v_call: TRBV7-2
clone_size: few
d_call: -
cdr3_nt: TGTGCCAGCAGCTTAGCAAGGGGGGAAAAACTGTTTTTT
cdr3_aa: CASSLARGEKLFF

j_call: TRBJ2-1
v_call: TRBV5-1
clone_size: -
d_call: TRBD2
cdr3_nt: TGCGCCAGCAGCAGTTCCGGGACTAGCGGGAGGGATGAGCAGTTCTTC
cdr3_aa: CASSSSGTSGRDEQFF

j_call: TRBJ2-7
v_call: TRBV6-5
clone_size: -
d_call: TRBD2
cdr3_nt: TGTGCCAGCAGTCAGCGGGAGGGCCTCTACGAGCAGTACTTC
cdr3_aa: CASSQREGLYEQYF

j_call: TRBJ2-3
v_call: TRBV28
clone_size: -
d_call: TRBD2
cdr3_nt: TGTGCCAGCGGGACTAGCGGGGATAGCACAGATACGCAGTATTTT
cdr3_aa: CASGTSGDSTDTQYF

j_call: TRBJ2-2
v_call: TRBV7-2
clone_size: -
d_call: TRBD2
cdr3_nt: TGTGCCAGCAGCTTAGTCTCTCCCCTAGCGGGGAACACCGGGGAGCTGTTTTTT
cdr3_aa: CASSLVSPLAGNTGELFF

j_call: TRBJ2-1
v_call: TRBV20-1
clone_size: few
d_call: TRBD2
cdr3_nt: TGCAGTGCTAGTGGACTAGCGGGAGCCCCACACCGCGGCAATGAGCAGTTCTTC
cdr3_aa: CSASGLAGAPHRGNEQFF

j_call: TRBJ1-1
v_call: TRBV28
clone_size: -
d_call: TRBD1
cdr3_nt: TGTGCCAGCAGCAACAGGGGGCCCGCTGAAGCTTTCTTT
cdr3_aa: CASSNRGPAEAFF

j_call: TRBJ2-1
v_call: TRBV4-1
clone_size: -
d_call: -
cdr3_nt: TGCGCCAGCAGCCAAGTGGACATGGGTATGAGCTCCTACAATGAGCAGTTCTTC
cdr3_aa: CASSQVDMGMSSYNEQFF

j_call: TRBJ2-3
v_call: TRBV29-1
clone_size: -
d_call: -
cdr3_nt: TGCAGCGTTGCGTGGCTAGCTGACACAGATACGCAGTATTTT
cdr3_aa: CSVAWLADTDTQYF

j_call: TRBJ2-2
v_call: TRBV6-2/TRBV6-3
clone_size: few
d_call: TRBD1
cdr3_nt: TGTGCCAGCAGTTACTCGCGCAGGGGGCGCATCACCGGGGAGCTGTTTTTT
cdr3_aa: CASSYSRRGRITGELFF

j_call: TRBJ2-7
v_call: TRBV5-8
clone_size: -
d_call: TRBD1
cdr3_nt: TGTGCCAGCAGCTACTCAGGGGGAAGTGTGCAGTACTTC
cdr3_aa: CASSYSGGSVQYF

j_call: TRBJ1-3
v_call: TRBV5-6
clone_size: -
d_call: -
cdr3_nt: TGTGCCAGCAGTACCGGGGATTATGGAAACACCATATATTTT
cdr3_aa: CASSTGDYGNTIYF

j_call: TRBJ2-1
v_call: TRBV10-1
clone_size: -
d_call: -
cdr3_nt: TGCGCCAGCAGGATGGGGGACGGGACAGAGCAGTTCTTC
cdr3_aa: CASRMGDGTEQFF

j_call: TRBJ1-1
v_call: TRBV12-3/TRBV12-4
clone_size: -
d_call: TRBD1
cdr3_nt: TGTGCCAGCAGGGACAGGCAAGGGGCTGAAGCTTTCTTT
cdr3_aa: CASRDRQGAEAFF

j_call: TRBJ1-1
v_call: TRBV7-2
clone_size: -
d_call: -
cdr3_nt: TGTGCCAGCAGCGAACGCTCTTATAACAGCTTGAACACTGAAGCTTTCTTT
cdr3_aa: CASSERSYNSLNTEAFF

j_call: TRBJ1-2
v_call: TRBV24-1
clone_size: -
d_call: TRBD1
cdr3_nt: TGTGCCACCAGTGACAGGGACAGGAACGGTAACTATGGCTACACCTTC
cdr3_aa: CATSDRDRNGNYGYTF

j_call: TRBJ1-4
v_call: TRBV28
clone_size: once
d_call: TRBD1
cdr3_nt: TGTGCCAGCAGTTTGCTGGACAGGGAGAATGAAAAACTGTTTTTT
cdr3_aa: CASSLLDRENEKLFF

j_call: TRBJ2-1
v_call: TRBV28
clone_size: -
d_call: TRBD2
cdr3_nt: TGTGCCAGCACGGGGGGTCCTTACAATGAGCAGTTCTTC
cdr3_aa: CASTGGPYNEQFF

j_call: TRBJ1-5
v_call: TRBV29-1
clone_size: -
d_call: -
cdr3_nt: TGCAGCGTTGAGGCAGGGATCGGCCAGCCCCAGCATTTT
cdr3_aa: CSVEAGIGQPQHF

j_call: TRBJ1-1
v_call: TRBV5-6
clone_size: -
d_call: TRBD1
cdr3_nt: TGTGCCAGCAGCTTCGGGACAGGGCCTCCAATCAACACTGAAGCTTTCTTT
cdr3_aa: CASSFGTGPPINTEAFF

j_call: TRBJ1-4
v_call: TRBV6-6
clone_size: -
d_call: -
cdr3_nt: TGTGCCAGCACAGAACAGGGAGCTAATGAAAAACTGTTTTTT
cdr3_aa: CASTEQGANEKLFF

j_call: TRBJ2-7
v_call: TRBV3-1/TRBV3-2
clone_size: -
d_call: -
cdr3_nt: TGTGCCAGCAGCCTCACTTACCGGGAGAGTAACGAGCAGTACTTC
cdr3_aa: CASSLTYRESNEQYF

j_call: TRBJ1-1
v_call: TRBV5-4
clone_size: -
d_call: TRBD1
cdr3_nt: TGTGCCAGCAGCTTACCCGGGACAGATAAAGCTTTCTTT
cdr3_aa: CASSLPGTDKAFF

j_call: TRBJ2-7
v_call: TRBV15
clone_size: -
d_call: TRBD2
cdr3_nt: TGTGCCACCAGCAGAGACTCGGGACTAGCGGGAGACTACGAGCAGTACTTC
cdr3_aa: CATSRDSGLAGDYEQYF

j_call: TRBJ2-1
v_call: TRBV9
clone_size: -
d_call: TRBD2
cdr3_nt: TGTGCCAGCAGCGTGCGAGGGACTAGCGGGATGGATGAGCAGTTCTTC
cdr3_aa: CASSVRGTSGMDEQFF

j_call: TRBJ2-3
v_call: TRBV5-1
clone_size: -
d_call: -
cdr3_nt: TGCGCCAGCACCCCCCGGGGACAAACGACAGATACGCAGTATTTT
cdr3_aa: CASTPRGQTTDTQYF

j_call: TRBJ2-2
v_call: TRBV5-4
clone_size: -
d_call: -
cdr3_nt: TGTGCCAGCAGCCAGGAAGTCCAGCTGAACACCGGGGAGCTGTTTTTT
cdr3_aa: CASSQEVQLNTGELFF

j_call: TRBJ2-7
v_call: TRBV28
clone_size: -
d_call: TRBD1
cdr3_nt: TGTGCCAGCAGGGACGGGACAGGGGGCTACGAGCAGTACTTC
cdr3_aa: CASRDGTGGYEQYF

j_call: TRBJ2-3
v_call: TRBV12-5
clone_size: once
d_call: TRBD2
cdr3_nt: TGTGCTAGTGGTTTGGGTACCTCCGGACTAGCTAAGGCAGATACGCAGTATTTT
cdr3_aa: CASGLGTSGLAKADTQYF

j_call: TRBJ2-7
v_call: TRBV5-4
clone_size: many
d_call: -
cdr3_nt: TGTGCCAGCAGCTCCGCTCTAGCGTTCGAGCAGTACTTC
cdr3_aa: CASSSALAFEQYF

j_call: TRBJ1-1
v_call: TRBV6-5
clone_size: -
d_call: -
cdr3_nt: TGTGCCAGCAGTTACTCGGCCTTCTCCACTGAAGCTTTCTTT
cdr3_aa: CASSYSAFSTEAFF

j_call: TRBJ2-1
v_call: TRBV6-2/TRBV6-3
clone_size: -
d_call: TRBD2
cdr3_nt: TGTGCCAGCAGTTACCAGCGGGAGGTCTACAATGAGCAGTTCTTC
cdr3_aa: CASSYQREVYNEQFF

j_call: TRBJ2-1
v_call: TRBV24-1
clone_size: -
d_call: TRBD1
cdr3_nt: TGTGCCACCAGTGATTTGCCGACAGGGGCAAATGAGCAGTTCTTC
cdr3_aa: CATSDLPTGANEQFF

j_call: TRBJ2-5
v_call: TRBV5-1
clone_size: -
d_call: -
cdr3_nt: TGCGCCAGCAGCTTAGGAGGAGGCCGAGAGACCCAGTACTTC
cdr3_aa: CASSLGGGRETQYF

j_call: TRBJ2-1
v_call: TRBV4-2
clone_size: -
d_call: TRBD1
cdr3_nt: TGTGCCAGCAGCCAAGATGGGACAGCTAACTCCTACAATGAGCAGTTCTTC
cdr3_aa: CASSQDGTANSYNEQFF

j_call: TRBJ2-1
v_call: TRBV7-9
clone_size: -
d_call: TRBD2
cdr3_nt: TGTGCCAGCAGCCCAATGAGGACTAGCGGGAGCGTTGGCAATGAGCAGTTCTTC
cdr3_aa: CASSPMRTSGSVGNEQFF

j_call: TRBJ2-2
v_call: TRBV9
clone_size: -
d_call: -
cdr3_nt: TGTGCCAGCAGCGTAGAGGGCAGGGGCACCGGGGAGCTGTTTTTT
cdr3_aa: CASSVEGRGTGELFF

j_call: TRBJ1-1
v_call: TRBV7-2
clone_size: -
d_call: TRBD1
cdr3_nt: TGTGCCAGCAGCTCCATCAGGGGGAATACTGAAGCTTTCTTT
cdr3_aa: CASSSIRGNTEAFF

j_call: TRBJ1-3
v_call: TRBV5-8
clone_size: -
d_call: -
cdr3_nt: TGTGCCAGCAGCTTGGTTAGGAGCTCTGGAAACACCATATATTTT
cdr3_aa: CASSLVRSSGNTIYF

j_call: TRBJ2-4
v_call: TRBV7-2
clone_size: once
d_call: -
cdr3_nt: TGTGCCAGCAGCCTCAAGCCCCAGGGAACTCCTGATAAAAACATTCAGTACTTC
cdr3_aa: CASSLKPQGTPDKNIQYF